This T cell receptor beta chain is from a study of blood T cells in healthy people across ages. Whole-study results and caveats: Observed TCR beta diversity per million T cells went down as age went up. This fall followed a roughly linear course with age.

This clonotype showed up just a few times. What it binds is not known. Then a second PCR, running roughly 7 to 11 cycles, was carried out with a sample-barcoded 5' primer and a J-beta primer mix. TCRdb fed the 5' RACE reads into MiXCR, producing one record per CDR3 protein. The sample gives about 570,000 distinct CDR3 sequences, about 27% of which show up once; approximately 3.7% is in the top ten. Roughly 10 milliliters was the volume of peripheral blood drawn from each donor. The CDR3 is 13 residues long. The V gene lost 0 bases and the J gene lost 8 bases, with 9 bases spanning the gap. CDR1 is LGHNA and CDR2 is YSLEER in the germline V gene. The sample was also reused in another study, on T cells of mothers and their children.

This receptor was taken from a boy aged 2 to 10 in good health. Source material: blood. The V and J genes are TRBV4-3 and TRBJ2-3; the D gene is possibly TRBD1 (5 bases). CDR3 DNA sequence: TGCGCCAGCAGCCAAGATACCCAGGGTACGCAGTATTTT. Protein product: CASSQDTQGTQYF.